A single sample is the source of the 6 T cell receptor beta chains below, sequenced in a study of T cell repertoires in cytomegalovirus infection. MiXCR, run by TCRdb on the reads, gives a single entry per CDR3 protein. The sample comprises approximately 120,000 distinct CDR3 sequences, around 31% of which are singletons, and 80% to 90% rests with the top ten. Their antigens are not known. Sequenced material: CD8+ T cells from cultured PBMCs, taken from culture after CMV antigen stimulation. The receptors shown here come from a human donor in good health (CMV status not recorded). Some clones in this sample may be carry-over from other donors' samples.

The rearrangement joins TRBV5-1 to TRBJ1-1, with 10 bases fitting TRBD1. Germline V lookup: CDR1 SGHRS, CDR2 YFSETQ. This CDR3 comprises 14 residues. The V and J ends lost 2 bases and 4 bases, in that order; junction bases with no gene match: 2. CDR3 bases: TGCGCCAGCAGCTTCTGGACAGGGGGCACTGAAGCTTTCTTT. This codes for CASSFWTGGTEAFF.

This clonotype occurred many times. The rearrangement joins TRBV7-2 to TRBJ2-7; the D is unclear. Germline loops: CDR1 SGHTA, CDR2 FQGNSA. The CDR3 totals 15 residues. Trimming stripped 1 base from V and 2 bases from J, with 12 bases between. The CDR3 bases are TGTGCCAGCAGCTTAGGGTCAGCGTACACCTACGAGCAGTACTTC. Translated, it gives CASSLGSAYTYEQYF.

There are a few counts of this clonotype. J is TRBJ2-7 and V is TRBV11-1, with 7 bases fitting TRBD1. Germline CDR1 is SGHAT and CDR2 is FQDESV (reference sequence). The CDR3 loop spans 14 amino acids. The V gene end was trimmed by 5 bases and the J gene end by 3 bases; junction bases not matched to a gene: 7. CDR3 nucleotides: TGTGCCAGCAGCCCGACAGGGACCCTCTACGAGCAGTACTTC. Its translation is CASSPTGTLYEQYF.

The rearrangement joins TRBV19 to TRBJ2-1; no firm D call. CDR1 is LNHDA, CDR2 SQIVND, per germline (reference sequence). Trimming took off 8 bases at V and 1 base at J, with 18 bases between the two ends. This CDR3 is built from 16 residues. Written as DNA, the CDR3 is TGTGCCAGTTCCGATCAGGACGTTAGGTCCTACAATGAGCAGTTCTTC. It yields the protein CASSDQDVRSYNEQFF.

J is TRBJ2-3 and V is TRBV19; D may be TRBD1 (7 bases). CDR3 length equals 17 residues. Germline loops: CDR1 LNHDA, CDR2 SQIVND (reference sequence). Trimming removed 3 bases from V and 6 bases from J, with 22 bases in between. In nucleotides, the CDR3 is TGTGCCAGTAGTATCAGTATTGCGGGACAGCTCTTTGATACGCAGTATTTT. Residues: CASSISIAGQLFDTQYF.

This clonotype was seen at least ten times. The genes are TRBV7-9 and TRBJ2-1, with 7 bases aligning to TRBD1. The trim removed 2 bases at V and 6 bases at J, leaving 16 bases unmatched. Germline V gene sequence: CDR1 SEHNR, CDR2 FQNEAQ (reference sequence). This CDR3 has 18 amino acids. CDR3 bases: TGTGCCAGCAGCTTACCGGATCCGACAGGGTTGAGGGCCAATGAGCAGTTCTTC. Its translation: CASSLPDPTGLRANEQFF.